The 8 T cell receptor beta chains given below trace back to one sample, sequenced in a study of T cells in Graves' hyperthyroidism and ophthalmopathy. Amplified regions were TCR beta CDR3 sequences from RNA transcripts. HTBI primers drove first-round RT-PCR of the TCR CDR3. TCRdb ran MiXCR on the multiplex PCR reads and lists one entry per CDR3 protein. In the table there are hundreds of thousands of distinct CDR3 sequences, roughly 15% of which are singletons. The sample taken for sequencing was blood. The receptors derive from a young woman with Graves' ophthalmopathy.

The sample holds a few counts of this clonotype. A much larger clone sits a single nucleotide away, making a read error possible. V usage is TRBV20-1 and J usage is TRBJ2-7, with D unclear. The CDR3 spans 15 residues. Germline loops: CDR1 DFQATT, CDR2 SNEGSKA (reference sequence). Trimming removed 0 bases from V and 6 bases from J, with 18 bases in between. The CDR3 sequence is CSARDHSAYPCEQYF. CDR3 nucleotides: TGCAGTGCTAGAGATCACAGCGCTTACCCCTGCGAGCAGTACTTC.

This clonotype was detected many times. The CDR3 DNA sequence: TGCGCCAGCAGCTTGGGGTCCGGTTTCAGCGCAGATACGCAGTATTTT. It encodes CASSLGSGFSADTQYF. The chain has TRBV5-1 and TRBJ2-3; no definite D call. With 0 bases removed from V and 4 bases from J, the gap between germline ends came to 15 bases. The CDR3 is made up of 16 amino acids. Germline V gives CDR1 SGHRS, CDR2 YFSETQ.

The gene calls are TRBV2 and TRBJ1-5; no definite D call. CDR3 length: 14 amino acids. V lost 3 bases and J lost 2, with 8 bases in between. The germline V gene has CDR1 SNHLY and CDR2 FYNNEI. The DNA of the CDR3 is TGTGCCAGCAGTGATGGGGTAGGCAATCAGCCCCAGCATTTT. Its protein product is CASSDGVGNQPQHF.

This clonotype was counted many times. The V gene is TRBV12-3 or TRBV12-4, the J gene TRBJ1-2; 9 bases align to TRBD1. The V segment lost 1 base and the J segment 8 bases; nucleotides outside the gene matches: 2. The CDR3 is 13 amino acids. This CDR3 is CASSLGTGEGYTF. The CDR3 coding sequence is TGTGCCAGCAGTTTAGGGACAGGGGAAGGCTACACCTTC.

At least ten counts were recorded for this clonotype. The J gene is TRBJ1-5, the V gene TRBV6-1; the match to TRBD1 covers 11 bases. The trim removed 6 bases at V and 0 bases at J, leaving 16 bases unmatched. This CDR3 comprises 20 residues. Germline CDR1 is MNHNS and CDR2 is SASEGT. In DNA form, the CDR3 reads TGTGCCAGCAGCTTGGGCTGGGGGACAGGGGGTCTTTATAGCAATCAGCCCCAGCATTTT. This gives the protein CASSLGWGTGGLYSNQPQHF.

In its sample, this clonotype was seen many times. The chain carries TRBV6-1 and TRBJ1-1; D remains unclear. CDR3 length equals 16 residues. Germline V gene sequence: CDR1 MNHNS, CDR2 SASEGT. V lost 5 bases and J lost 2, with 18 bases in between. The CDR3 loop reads CASSSLREGPNTEAFF. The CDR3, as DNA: TGTGCCAGCAGTTCCCTGAGGGAGGGTCCTAACACTGAAGCTTTCTTT.

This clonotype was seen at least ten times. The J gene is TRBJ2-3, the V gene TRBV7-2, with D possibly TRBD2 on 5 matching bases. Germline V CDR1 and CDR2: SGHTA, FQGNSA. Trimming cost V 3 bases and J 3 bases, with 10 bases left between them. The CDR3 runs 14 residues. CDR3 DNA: TGTGCCAGCAGCTTTCAGACGGGAACAGATACGCAGTATTTT. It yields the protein CASSFQTGTDTQYF.

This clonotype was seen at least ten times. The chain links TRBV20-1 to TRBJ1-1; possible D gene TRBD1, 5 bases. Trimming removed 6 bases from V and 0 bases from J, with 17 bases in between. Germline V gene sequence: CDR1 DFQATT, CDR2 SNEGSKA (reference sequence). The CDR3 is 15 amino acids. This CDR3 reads CSAPDRSRMNTEAFF. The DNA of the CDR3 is TGCAGTGCCCCAGACAGATCCCGGATGAACACTGAAGCTTTCTTT.